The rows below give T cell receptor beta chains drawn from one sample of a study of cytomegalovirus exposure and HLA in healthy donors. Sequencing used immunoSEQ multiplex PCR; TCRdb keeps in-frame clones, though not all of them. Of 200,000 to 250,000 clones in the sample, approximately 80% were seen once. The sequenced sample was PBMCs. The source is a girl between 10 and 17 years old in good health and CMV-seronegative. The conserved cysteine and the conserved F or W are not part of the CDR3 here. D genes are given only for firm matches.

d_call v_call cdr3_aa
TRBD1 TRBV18 ASSPSPTGDEQY
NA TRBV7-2 ASSFVTYAEAF
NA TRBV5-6 ASSKTATYNSPLH
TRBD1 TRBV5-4 ASSQGGQVTGELF
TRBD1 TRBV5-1 ASSFRKGAHTGELF
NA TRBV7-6 ASSPPLRGRSSYNEQF
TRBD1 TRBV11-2 ASSFGTGINEKLF
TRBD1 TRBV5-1 ASSLGTGGETQY
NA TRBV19 ASSPDWRSLLNTEAF
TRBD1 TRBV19 ASSTQDRGDNYGYT
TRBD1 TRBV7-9 AVSTGTGTSNGGYT
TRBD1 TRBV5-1 ASSLGRDSRGIDEQY
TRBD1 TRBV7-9 ASSLNKQGAASGANVLT
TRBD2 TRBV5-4 ASSLVRGAGASSYNEQF
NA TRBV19 ASSTKEATQY
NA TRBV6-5 ASSYSNSGEKLF
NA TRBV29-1 SVSQGGYEQY
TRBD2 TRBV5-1 ASSRGGTSGDNEQF
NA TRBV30 AWSVGHLSTDTQY
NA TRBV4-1 ASSQLGGLNEKLF
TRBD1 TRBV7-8 ASSVDRGANTEAF